This T cell receptor beta chain was identified during a study of CD8 T cells in ankylosing spondylitis. TCRdb analysed the 5' RACE reads with MiXCR anew, one entry per CDR3 protein. This table holds roughly 230,000 distinct CDR3 sequences, over 9.5% found once. The V gene lost 3 bases and the J gene lost 8 bases, with 19 bases spanning the gap. The CDR3 consists of 14 residues. Germline V gives CDR1 DFQATT, CDR2 SNEGSKA (reference sequence). Many counts were recorded for this clonotype. V gene TRBV20-1 combines with J gene TRBJ1-2, with unresolved D. Material: blood, either unsorted or a sorted T cell fraction (not recorded which). This receptor was obtained from a male donor with ankylosing spondylitis or in good health (not recorded which). The CDR3 nucleotides read TGCAGTGCTAGGGGTGCAGGTGTCGTAGGCGGCTACACCTTC. It codes for CSARGAGVVGGYTF.